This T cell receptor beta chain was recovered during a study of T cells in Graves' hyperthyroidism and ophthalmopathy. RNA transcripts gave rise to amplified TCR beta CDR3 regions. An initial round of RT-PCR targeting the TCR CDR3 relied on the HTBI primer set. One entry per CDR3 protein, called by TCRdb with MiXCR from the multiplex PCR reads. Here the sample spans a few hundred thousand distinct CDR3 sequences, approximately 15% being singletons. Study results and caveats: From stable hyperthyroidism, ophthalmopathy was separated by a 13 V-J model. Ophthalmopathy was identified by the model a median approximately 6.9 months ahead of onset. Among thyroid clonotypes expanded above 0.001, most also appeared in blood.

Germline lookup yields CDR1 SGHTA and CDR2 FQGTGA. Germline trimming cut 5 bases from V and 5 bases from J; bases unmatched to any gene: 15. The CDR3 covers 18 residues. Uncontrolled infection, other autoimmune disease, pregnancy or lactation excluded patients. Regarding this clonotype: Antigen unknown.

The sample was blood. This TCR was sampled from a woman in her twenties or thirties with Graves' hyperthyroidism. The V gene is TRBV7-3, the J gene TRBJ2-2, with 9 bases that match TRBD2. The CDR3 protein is CASSPRASGTLHTGELFF. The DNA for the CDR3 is TGTGCCAGCAGCCCCCGGGCTAGCGGGACTTTACATACCGGGGAGCTGTTTTTT.